This section outlines one T cell receptor beta chain sequence together with its context. CDR1 and CDR2 from the germline V gene are SGHRS and YFSETQ. J lost 7 bases, V lost 0 bases, and 4 bases had no gene match. This CDR3 spans 13 amino acids. This record comes from a study of control samples from healthy donors and cancer patients. Libraries were prepared by immunoSEQ multiplex PCR; TCRdb keeps only in-frame clonotypes and omits some of them. The top ten clones hold 20% to 30% of a sample with under 60,000 clones, over 90% of them seen once. The chain employs TRBV5-1 and TRBJ2-7; 7 bases agree with TRBD1. The clonotype comes from a woman between 50 and 59 years old with head and neck cancer. Sequenced input: PBMCs. The CDR3: CASSLGAGGEQYF. The CDR3 DNA reads as TGCGCCAGCAGCTTGGGGGCAGGGGGTGAGCAGTACTTC.